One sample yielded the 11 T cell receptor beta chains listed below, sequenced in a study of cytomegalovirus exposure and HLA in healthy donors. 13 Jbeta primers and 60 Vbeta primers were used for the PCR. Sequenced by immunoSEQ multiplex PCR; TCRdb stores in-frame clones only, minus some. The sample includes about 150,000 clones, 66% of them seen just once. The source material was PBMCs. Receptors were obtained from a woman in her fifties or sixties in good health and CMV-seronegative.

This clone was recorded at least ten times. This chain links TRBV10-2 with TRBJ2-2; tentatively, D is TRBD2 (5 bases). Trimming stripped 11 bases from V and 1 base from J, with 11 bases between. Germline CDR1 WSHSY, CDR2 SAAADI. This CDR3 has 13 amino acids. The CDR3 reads CAVTSENTGELFF. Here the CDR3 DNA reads TGCGCCGTCACTAGTGAGAACACCGGGGAGCTGTTTTTT.

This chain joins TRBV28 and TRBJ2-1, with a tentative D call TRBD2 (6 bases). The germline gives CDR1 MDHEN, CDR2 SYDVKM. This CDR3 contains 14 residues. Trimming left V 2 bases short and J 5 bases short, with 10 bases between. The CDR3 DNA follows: TGTGCCAGCAGTTTAGCGGGAAACAACAATGAGCAGTTCTTC. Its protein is CASSLAGNNNEQFF.

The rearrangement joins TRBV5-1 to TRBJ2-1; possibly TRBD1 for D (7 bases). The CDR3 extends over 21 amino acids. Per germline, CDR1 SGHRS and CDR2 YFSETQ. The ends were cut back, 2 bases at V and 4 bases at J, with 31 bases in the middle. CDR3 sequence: CASSFPDRVGPEASVYNEQFF. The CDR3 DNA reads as TGCGCCAGCAGCTTCCCAGACAGGGTGGGCCCTGAGGCTAGCGTATACAATGAGCAGTTCTTC.

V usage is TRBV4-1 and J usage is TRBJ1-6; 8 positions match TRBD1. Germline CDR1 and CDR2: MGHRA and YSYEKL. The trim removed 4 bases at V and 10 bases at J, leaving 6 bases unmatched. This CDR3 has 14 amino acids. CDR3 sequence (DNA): TGCGCCAGCAGCCCCCGACAGGGGAACTCACCCCTCCACTTT. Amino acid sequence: CASSPRQGNSPLHF.

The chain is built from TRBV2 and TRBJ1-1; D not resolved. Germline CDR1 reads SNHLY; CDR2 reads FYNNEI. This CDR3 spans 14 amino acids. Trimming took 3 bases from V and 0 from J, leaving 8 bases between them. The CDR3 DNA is TGTGCCAGCAGTGACCGACTCATGAACACTGAAGCTTTCTTT. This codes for CASSDRLMNTEAFF.

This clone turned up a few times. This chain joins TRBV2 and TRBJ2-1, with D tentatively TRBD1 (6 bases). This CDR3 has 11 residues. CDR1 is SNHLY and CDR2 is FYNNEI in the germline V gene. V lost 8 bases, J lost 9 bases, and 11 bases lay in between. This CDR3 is CASFRGAEQFF. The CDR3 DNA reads TGTGCCAGCTTCAGGGGTGCTGAGCAGTTCTTC.

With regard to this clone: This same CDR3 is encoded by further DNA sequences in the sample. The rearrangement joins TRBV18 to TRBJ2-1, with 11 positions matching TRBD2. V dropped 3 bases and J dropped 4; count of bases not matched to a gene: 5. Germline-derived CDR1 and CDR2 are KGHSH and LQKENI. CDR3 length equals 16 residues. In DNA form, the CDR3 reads TGTGCCAGCTCACCCACTAGCGGGGGCTATTACAATGAGCAGTTCTTC. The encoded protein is CASSPTSGGYYNEQFF.

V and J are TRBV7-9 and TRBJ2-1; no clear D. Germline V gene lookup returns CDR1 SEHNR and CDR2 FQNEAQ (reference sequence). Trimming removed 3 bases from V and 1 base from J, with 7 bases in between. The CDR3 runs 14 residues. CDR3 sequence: CASSFRASYNEQFF. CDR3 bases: TGTGCCAGCAGCTTTCGAGCGTCCTACAATGAGCAGTTCTTC.

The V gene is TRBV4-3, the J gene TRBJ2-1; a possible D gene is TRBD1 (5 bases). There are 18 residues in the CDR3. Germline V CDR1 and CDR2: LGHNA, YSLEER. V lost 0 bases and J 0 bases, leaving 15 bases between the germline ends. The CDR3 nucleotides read TGCGCCAGCAGCCAAGATCTGGGGTTTAGGGGCTCCTACAATGAGCAGTTCTTC. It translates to CASSQDLGFRGSYNEQFF.

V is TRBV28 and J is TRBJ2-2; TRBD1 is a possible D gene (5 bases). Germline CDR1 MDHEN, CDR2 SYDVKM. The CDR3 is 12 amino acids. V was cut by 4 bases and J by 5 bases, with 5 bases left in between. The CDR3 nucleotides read TGTGCCAGCAGTTCAGGGACCGGGGAGCTGTTTTTT. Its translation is CASSSGTGELFF. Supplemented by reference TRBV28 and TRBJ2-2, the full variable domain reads DVKVTQSSRYLVKRTGEKVFLECVQDMDHENMFWYRQDPGLGLRLIYFSYDVKMKEKGDIPEGYSVSREKKERFSLILESASTNQTSMYLCASSSGTGELFFGEGSRLTVL.

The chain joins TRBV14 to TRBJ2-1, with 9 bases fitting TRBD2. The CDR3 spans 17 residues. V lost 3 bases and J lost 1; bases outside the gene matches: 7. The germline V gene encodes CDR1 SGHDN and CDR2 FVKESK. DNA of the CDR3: TGTGCCAGCAGCCAGAGAAGAAGCGGGGGGTCCTACAATGAGCAGTTCTTC. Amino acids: CASSQRRSGGSYNEQFF.